This T cell receptor beta chain was documented in a study of blood T cell repertoires in COVID-19. Study as a whole: Samples of COVID-19 (acute and convalescent) were obtained from the United States, Italy and Spain. From T cells, B-cell-depleted T cells, or PBMCs came the material, which was cDNA or gDNA.

Under the authors' procedure: By means of reference gene primer amplification, nucleated cell counts were estimated. Generated by immunoSEQ multiplex PCR, the TCRdb table keeps only in-frame clones and is missing some. V and J calls and clone size follow that table, whereas D and trimming were derived from the DNA. The sample includes about 190,000 clones, 80% to 90% of them seen just once. In its sample, this clone was seen once. Germline CDR1 SGHAT, CDR2 FQDESV (reference sequence). The CDR3 loop spans 16 amino acids. The V gene lost 4 bases and the J gene lost 0 bases, with 14 bases spanning the gap.

V is TRBV11-1 and J is TRBJ2-3; the D gene is possibly TRBD1 (6 bases). The sequence was collected from a human donor in a cohort sampled during active COVID-19. The specimen was peripheral blood. The DNA of the CDR3 is TGTGCCAGCAGCTCCCAGGGGCTGTCTAGCACAGATACGCAGTATTTT. It yields the protein CASSSQGLSSTDTQYF. The full variable domain, its missing parts supplied by reference TRBV11-1 and TRBJ2-3, is EAEVAQSPRYKITEKSQAVAFWCDPISGHATLYWYRQILGQGPELLVQFQDESVVDDSQLPKDRFSAERLKGVDSTLKIQPAELGDSAMYLCASSSQGLSSTDTQYFGPGTRLTVL.